Shown below are 10 T cell receptor beta chains from a single sample sequenced in a study of early T cells in non-severe SARS-CoV-2 infection. Via MiXCR, TCRdb re-called the 5' RACE reads, giving one row per CDR3 protein. The sample yields about 77,000 distinct CDR3 sequences, about 16% seen once. Sequencing was performed on whole blood. The receptor source for this set is an adult who was a healthcare worker with PCR-confirmed SARS-CoV-2 infection or an uninfected control (not recorded which).

There are a few counts of this clonotype. The J gene is TRBJ1-2, the V gene TRBV10-3; a weak D match, TRBD1 (5 bases). Per germline, CDR1 ENHRY and CDR2 SYGVKD. Trimming left V 3 bases short and J 4 bases short, with 15 bases between. The CDR3 is 15 residues long. CDR3 in DNA: TGTGCCATCAGTGACGCTTCCAGGGATAGCTATGGCTACACCTTC. Encoded protein: CAISDASRDSYGYTF.

This clonotype was picked up a small number of times. V and J are TRBV9 and TRBJ2-3; 13 bases align to TRBD2. J gave up 4 bases and V 1 base, and 6 bases lay outside the gene matches. The CDR3 contains 17 residues. Germline CDR1 SGDLS, CDR2 YYNGEE. The CDR3 is CASSVTSGGALADTQYF. CDR3 DNA: TGTGCCAGCAGCGTAACTAGCGGGGGGGCCTTGGCAGATACGCAGTATTTT.

This clonotype came up a few times. The chain is built from TRBV9 and TRBJ2-7; possibly TRBD1 or TRBD2 for D (6 bases each). The CDR3 consists of 15 residues. V was cut by 0 bases and J by 3 bases, with 13 bases left in between. Germline CDR1 is SGDLS and CDR2 is YYNGEE. CDR3 sequence: CASSVEGEAGYEQYF. CDR3 DNA: TGTGCCAGCAGCGTAGAGGGGGAGGCAGGCTACGAGCAGTACTTC.

Of note for this clonotype: A much larger clone lies a single base off, so this may be a read error. The V call is TRBV4-1, the J call TRBJ1-6, with TRBD1 identical over 7 bases. There are 23 residues in the CDR3. Germline trimming cut 5 bases from V and 0 bases from J; bases unmatched to any gene: 25. The germline gives CDR1 MGHRA, CDR2 YSYEKL. Written as DNA, the CDR3 is TGCGCCAGCAGCATGACGCATGTGGGGGGACAGTCGTTTTCTAGCTCCTATAATTCACCCCTCCACTTT. It specifies CASSMTHVGGQSFSSSYNSPLHF.

The chain couples TRBV28 to TRBJ1-5, with D maybe TRBD1 (6 bases). This CDR3 contains 14 residues. Trimming removed 4 bases at V and 7 bases at J, with 14 bases between. CDR1 and CDR2 (germline): MDHEN, SYDVKM. The CDR3 bases are TGTGCCAGCAGTTCCTCCAGGGGCCGGCAGCCCCAGCATTTT. Its protein product is CASSSSRGRQPQHF.

The table lists this clonotype with a few counts. The V gene is TRBV6-1, the J gene TRBJ1-2, with TRBD1 matching 9 bases. Germline V gene sequence: CDR1 MNHNS, CDR2 SASEGT. This CDR3 has 12 amino acids. V lost 10 bases, J lost 6 bases, and 6 bases stayed unmatched. The CDR3 loop is CATTRDRDGYTF. The DNA of the CDR3 is TGTGCCACCACCCGGGACAGGGATGGCTACACCTTC.

This clonotype has only a few counts. This rearrangement joins TRBV24-1 to TRBJ2-3, with D hard to call. Germline CDR1 reads KGHDR; CDR2 reads SFDVKD. CDR3 length: 12 residues. Trimming pared 3 bases from V and 10 bases from J, leaving 10 bases between. The CDR3 protein is CATSDEQISQYF. The CDR3 DNA follows: TGTGCCACCAGTGATGAACAGATCTCGCAGTATTTT.

This clonotype has more than one count but fewer than ten. The chain has TRBV2 and TRBJ1-2; maybe TRBD1 (5 bases). Trimming took 0 bases from V and 4 from J, leaving 12 bases between them. There are 15 residues in the CDR3. Germline V lookup: CDR1 SNHLY, CDR2 FYNNEI. The CDR3 DNA reads TGTGCCAGCAGTGAAGCGGCAGGGAGAGGCTATGGCTACACCTTC. This codes for CASSEAAGRGYGYTF.

The chain recombines TRBV12-3 or TRBV12-4 with TRBJ2-2, with 10 bases aligning to TRBD2. CDR3 length: 16 amino acids. Unmatched junction bases numbered 3, after V lost 0 bases and J lost 5 bases. This CDR3 reads CASSLAGGLATGELFF. CDR3 sequence (DNA): TGTGCCAGCAGTTTAGCGGGGGGACTAGCGACCGGGGAGCTGTTTTTT.

With respect to this clonotype: The CDR3 does not close with the conserved phenylalanine or tryptophan, likely indicating a read error. This chain joins TRBV6-1 and TRBJ1-4; D ambiguous. V lost 0 bases to trimming and J lost 8 bases, with 22 bases between them. Germline CDR1 is MNHNS and CDR2 is SASEGT. The CDR3 covers 18 residues. Here the CDR3 reads CASSEAGAPTSTEEKLFI. The CDR3 nucleotides are TGTGCCAGCAGTGAAGCGGGTGCACCGACATCGACGGAGGAAAAACTGTTTATT.